What follows is one T cell receptor (beta chain) and its context. The data were obtained in a study of PD-1 blockade in classical Hodgkin lymphoma. The CDR3 runs to 14 residues. Using immunoSEQ multiplex PCR, the repertoire was profiled, and TCRdb retains in-frame clones only, with some absent. The data show approximately 3,000 clones, 72% seen once. Each patient experienced a relapse that followed autologous stem cell transplantation, and brentuximab vedotin exposure varied. Isolation of CD8+ T cells from thawed PBMCs used magnetic negative selection. This chain connects TRBV21-1 to TRBJ2-3. TRBV21-1 is described as a pseudogene. Sample: CD8+ T cells from blood, taken at baseline. The clonotype was recovered from a human donor with classical Hodgkin lymphoma. The CDR3 DNA sequence: TGTGCCAGCAGCAAAGAGGATGGGACAGATACGCAGTATTTT. It is translated as CASSKEDGTDTQYF.